This T cell receptor beta chain was captured in a study of cytomegalovirus exposure and HLA in healthy donors. Overall study findings and caveats: Owing to their indistinguishability, certain V segments, notably TRBV6-2 and TRBV6-3, were excluded. Segments of the TCR beta V type were, in most cases, productive about 90% or about 30% of the time in an earlier analysis.

Primers: 60 Vbeta forward and 13 Jbeta reverse. TCRdb's table, derived via immunoSEQ multiplex PCR, lists solely in-frame clones and lacks some. The sample includes fewer than 200,000 clones, 65% to 70% of them seen just once. Germline CDR1 reads SGHRS; CDR2 reads YFSETQ. Trimming took 5 bases from V and 7 from J; bases not matched to a gene: 14. The CDR3 has 15 residues. With regard to this clone: Its antigen is still unknown.

Sequencing was carried out using PBMCs. The chain couples TRBV5-1 to TRBJ1-2; 7 bases line up with TRBD1. The sequence derives from a young woman in good health and CMV-seropositive. The CDR3 DNA follows: TGCGCCAGCAGAAGTCAGGGGGGAACTAGTGGTGGCTACACCTTC. This codes for CASRSQGGTSGGYTF.